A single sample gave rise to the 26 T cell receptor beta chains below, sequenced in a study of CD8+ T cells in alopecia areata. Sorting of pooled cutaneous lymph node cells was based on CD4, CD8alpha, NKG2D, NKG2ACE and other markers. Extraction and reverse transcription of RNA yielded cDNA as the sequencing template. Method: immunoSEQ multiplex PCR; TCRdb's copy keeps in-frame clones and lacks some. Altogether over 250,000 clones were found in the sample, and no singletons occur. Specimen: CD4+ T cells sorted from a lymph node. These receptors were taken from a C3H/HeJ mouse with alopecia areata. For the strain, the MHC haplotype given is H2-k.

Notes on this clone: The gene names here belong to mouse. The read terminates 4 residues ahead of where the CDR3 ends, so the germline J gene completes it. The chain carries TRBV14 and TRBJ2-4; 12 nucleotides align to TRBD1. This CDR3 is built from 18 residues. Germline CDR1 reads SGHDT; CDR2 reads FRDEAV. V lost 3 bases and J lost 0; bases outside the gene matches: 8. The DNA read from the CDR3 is TGTGCCAGCAGTTCCCGGGACAGGGGGCGAGGTAGTCAAAAC. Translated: CASSSRDRGRGSQN. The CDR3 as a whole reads CASSSRDRGRGSQNTLYF.

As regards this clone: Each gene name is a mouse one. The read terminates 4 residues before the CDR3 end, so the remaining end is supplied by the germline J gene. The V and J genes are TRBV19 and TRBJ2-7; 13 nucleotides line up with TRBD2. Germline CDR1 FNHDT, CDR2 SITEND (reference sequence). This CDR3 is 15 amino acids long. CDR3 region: CASSAGLGGRNEQYF. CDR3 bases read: TGTGCCAGCAGTGCCGGACTGGGGGGGCGCAAT.

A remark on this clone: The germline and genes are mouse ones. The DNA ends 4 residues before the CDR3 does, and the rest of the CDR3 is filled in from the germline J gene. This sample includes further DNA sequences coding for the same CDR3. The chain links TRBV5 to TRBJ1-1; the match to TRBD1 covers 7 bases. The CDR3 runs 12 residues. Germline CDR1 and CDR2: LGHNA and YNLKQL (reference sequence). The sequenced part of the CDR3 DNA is TGTGCCAGCAGCCAAGGACAGGGA. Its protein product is CASSQGQG. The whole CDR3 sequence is CASSQGQGEVFF.

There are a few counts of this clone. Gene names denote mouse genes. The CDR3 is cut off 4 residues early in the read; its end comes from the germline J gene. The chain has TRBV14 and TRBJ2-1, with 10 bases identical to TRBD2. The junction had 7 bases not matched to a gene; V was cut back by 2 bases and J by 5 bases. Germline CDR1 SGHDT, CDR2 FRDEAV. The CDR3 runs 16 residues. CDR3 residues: CASSLWLGGRDAEQFF. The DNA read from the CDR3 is TGTGCCAGCAGTTTGTGGCTGGGGGGGCGCGATGCT.

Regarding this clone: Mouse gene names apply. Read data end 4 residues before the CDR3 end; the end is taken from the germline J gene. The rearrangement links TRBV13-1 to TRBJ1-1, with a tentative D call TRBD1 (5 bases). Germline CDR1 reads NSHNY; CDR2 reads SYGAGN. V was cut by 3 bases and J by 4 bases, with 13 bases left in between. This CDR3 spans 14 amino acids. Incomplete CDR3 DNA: TGTGCCAGCAGTGCACAGCGGGGGGTCACA. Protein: CASSAQRGVT. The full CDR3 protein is CASSAQRGVTEVFF.

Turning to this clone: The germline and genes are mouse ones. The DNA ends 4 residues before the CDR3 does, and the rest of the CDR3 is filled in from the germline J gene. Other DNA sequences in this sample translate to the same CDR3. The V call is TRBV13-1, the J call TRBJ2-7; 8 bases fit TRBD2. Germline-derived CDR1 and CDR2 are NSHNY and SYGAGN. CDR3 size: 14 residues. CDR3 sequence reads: CASSDSGGSYEQYF. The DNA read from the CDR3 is TGTGCCAGCAGTGATTCTGGGGGGTCATAT.

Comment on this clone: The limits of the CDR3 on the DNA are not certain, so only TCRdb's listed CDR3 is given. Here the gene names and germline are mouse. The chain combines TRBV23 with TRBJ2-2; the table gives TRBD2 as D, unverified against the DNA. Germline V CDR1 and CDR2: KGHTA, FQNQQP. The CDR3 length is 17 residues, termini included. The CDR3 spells CAPAVPRDWGNTGQLYF.

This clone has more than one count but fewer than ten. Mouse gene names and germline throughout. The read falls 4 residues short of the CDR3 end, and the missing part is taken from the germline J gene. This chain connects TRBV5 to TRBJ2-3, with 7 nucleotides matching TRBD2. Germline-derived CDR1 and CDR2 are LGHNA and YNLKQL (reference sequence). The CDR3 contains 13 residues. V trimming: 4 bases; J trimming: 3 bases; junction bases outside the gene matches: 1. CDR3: CASSPWGAETLYF. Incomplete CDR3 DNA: TGTGCCAGCAGCCCCTGGGGGGCAGAA.

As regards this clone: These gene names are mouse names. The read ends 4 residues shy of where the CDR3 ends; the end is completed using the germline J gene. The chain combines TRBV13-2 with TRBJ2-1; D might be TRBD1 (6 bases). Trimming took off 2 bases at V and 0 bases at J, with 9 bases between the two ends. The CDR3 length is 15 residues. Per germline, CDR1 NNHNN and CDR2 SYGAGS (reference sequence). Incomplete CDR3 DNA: TGTGCCAGCGGTGAGAGGGGGTCTAACTATGCT. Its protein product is CASGERGSNYA. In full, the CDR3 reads CASGERGSNYAEQFF.

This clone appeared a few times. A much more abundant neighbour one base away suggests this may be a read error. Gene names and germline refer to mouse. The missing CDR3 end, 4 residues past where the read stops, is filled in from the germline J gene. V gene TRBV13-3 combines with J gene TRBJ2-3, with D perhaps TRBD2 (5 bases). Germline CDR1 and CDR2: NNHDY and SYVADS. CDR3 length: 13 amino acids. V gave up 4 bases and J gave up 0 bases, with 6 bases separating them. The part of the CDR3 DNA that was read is TGTGCCAGCAGTCGGACTAGTGCAGAA. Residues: CASSRTSAE. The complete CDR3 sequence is CASSRTSAETLYF.

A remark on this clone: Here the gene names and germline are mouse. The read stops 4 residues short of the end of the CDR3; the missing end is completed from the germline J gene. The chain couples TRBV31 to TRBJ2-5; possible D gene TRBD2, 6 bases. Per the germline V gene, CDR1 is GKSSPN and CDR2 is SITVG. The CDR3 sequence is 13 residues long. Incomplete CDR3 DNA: TGTGCCTGGAGTCTCGGGGGGACGGAC. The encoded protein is CAWSLGGTD. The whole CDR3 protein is CAWSLGGTDTQYF.

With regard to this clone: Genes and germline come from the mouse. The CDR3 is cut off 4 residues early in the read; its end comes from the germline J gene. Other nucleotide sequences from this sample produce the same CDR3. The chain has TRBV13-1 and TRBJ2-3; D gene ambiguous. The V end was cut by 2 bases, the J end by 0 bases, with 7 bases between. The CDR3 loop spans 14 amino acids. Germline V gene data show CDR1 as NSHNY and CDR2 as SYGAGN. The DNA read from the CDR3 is TGTGCCAGCAGTGACCGAACTAGTGCAGAA. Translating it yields CASSDRTSAE. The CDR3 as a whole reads CASSDRTSAETLYF.

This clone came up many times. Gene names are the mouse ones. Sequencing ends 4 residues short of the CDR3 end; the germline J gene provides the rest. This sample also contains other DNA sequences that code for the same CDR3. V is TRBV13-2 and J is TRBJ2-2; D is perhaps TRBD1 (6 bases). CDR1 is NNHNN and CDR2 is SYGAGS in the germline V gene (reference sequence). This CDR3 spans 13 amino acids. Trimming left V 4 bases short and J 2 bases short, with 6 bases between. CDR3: CASGTGNTGQLYF. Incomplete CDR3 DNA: TGTGCCAGCGGTACAGGGAACACCGGG.

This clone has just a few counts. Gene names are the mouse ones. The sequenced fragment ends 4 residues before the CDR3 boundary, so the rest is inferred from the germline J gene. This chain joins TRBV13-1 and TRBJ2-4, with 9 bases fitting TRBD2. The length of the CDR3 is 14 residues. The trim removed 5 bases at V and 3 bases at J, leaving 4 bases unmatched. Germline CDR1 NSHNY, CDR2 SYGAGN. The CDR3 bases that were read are TGTGCCAGCAGCAACGACTGGGGGCAAAAC. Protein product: CASSNDWGQN. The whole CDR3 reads CASSNDWGQNTLYF.

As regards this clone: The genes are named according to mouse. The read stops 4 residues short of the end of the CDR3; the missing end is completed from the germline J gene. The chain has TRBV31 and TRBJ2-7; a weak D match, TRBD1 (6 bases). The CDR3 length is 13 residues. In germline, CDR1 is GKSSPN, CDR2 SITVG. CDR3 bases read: TGTGCCTGGAGTCTAGGGGGAGGAGAT. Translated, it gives CAWSLGGGD. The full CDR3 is CAWSLGGGDEQYF.

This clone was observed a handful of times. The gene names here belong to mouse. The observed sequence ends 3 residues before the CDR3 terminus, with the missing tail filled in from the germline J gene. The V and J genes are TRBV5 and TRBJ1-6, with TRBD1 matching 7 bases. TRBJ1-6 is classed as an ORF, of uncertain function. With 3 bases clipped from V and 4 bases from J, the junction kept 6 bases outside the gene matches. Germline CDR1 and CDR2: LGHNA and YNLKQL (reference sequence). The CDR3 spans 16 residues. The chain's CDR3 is CASSHRQGTYNSPLYF. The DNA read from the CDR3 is TGTGCCAGCAGCCACCGACAGGGAACATATAATTCGCCC.

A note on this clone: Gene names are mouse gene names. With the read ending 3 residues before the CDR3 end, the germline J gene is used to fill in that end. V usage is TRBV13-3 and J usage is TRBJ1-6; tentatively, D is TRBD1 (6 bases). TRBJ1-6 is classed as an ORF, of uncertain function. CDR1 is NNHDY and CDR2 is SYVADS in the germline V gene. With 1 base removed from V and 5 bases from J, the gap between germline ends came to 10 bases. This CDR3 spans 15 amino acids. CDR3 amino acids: CASSDRPGDNSPLYF. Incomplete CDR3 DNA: TGTGCCAGCAGTGATCGGCCAGGGGATAATTCGCCC.

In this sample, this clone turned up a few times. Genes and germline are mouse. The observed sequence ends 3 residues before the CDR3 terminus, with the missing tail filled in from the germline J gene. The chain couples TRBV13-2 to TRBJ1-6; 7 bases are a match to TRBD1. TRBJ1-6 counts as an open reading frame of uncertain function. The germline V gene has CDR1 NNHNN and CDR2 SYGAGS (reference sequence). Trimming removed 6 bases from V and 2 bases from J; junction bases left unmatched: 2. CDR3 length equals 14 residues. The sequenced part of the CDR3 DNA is TGTGCCAGCGACAGGGGACCCTATAATTCGCCC. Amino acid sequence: CASDRGPYNSP. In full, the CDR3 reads CASDRGPYNSPLYF.

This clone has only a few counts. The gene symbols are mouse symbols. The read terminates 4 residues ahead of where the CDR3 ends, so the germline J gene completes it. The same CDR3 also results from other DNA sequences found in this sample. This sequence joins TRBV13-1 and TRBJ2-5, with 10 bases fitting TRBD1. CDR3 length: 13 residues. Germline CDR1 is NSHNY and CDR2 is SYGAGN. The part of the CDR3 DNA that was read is TGTGCCAGCAGTGGACAGGGGGCGGAC. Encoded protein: CASSGQGAD. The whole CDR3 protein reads CASSGQGADTQYF.

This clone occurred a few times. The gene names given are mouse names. The CDR3 is CASTSARGNYAEQFF. The CDR3 DNA, read in part, is TGTGCCAGCACCTCCGCCAGGGGTAACTATGCT. The chain joins TRBV19 to TRBJ2-1, with D possibly being TRBD1 (6 bases). The CDR3 end lies 4 residues beyond the end of the read and is filled in from the germline J gene. Germline-derived CDR1 and CDR2 are FNHDT and SITEND (reference sequence). The length of the CDR3 is 15 residues. Trimming cost V 6 bases and J 0 bases, with 13 bases left between them.

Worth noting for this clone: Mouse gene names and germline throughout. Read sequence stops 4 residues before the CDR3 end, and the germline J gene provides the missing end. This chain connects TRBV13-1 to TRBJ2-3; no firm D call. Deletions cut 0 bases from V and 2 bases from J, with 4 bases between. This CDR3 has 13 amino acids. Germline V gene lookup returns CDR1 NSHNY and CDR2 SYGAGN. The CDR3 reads CASSDAFAETLYF. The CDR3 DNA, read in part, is TGTGCCAGCAGTGATGCATTTGCAGAA.

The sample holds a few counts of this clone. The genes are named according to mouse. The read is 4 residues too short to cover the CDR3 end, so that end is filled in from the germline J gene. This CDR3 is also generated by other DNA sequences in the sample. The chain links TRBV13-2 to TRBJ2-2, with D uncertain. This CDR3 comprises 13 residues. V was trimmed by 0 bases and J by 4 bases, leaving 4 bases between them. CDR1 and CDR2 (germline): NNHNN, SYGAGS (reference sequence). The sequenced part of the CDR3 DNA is TGTGCCAGCGGTGATGAGGGCACCGGG. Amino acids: CASGDEGTG. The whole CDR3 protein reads CASGDEGTGQLYF.

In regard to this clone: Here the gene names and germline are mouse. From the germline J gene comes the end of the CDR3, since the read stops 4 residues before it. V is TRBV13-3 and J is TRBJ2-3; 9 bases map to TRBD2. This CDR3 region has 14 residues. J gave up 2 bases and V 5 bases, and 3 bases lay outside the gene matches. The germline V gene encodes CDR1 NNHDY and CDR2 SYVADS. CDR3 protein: CASSGDWAAETLYF. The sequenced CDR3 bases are TGTGCCAGCAGCGGGGACTGGGCTGCAGAA.

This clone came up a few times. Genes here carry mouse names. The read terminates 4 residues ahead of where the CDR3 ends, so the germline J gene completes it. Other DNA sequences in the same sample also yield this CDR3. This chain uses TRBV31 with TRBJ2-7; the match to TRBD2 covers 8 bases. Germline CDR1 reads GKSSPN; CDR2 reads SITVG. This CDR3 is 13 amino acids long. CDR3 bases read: TGTGCCTGGAGTCTTGGGGGGGGTTAT. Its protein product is CAWSLGGGY. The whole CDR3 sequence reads CAWSLGGGYEQYF.

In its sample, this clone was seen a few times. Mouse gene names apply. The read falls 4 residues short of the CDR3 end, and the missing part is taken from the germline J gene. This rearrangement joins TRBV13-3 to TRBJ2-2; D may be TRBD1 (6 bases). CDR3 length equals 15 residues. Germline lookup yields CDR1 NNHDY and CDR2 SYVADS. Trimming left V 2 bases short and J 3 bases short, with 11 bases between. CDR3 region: CASSESGADTGQLYF. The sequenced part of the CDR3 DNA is TGTGCCAGCAGTGAGTCAGGGGCGGACACCGGG. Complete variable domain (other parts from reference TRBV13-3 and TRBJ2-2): EAAVTQSPRSKVAVTGGKVTLSCHQTNNHDYMYWYRQDTGHGLRLIHYSYVADSTEKGDIPDGYKASRPSQENFSLILELASLSQTAVYFCASSESGADTGQLYFGEGSKLTVL.

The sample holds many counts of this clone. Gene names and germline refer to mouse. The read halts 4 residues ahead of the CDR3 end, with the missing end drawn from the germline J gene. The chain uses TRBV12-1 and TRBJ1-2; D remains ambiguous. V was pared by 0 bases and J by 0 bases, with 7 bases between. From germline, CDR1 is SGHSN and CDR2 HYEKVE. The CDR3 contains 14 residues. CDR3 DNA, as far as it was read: TGTGCCAGCTCTCTCCCAGACTCAAACTCC. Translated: CASSLPDSNS. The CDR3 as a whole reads CASSLPDSNSDYTF.